The 15 T cell receptor beta chains reported below all come from one sample, sequenced in a study of T cell responses to AZD1222 COVID-19 vaccine. Sequenced by immunoSEQ multiplex PCR; TCRdb stores in-frame clones only, minus some. The sample contains more than 95,000 clones, nearly 90% of which appear only once. The sequences come from peripheral blood, collected 28 days after the second AZD1222 dose. Receptors were obtained from an adult who received the AZD1222 COVID-19 vaccine.

The chain carries TRBV18 and TRBJ2-7; D is possibly TRBD2 (7 bases). The V end was cut by 8 bases, the J end by 3 bases, with 14 bases between. Germline V gene lookup returns CDR1 KGHSH and CDR2 LQKENI. CDR3 size: 13 residues. In DNA form, the CDR3 reads TGTGCCAGCCAAAACAGGGAGGGCTACGAGCAGTACTTC. Translation: CASQNREGYEQYF.

This clone was observed once. The chain is built from TRBV3-1 (or the pseudogene TRBV3-2) and TRBJ2-1; 8 nucleotides match TRBD2. This CDR3 comprises 13 residues. Trimming cost V 1 base and J 9 bases; bases outside gene matches: 2. CDR1 is LGHDT and CDR2 is YNNKEL in the germline V gene (reference sequence). The CDR3 coding sequence is TGTGCCAGCAGCCAAGCGGGAGGGGGTGAGCAGTTCTTC. Its translation: CASSQAGGGEQFF.

The genes are TRBV7-9 and TRBJ1-2, with D perhaps matching TRBD1 (5 bases). Between the trimmed V and J ends, which lost 5 bases and 7 bases, there was a span of 20 bases. The CDR3 consists of 15 residues. Germline V gene lookup returns CDR1 SEHNR and CDR2 FQNEAQ (reference sequence). The DNA for the CDR3 is TGTGCCAGCAGCCCGGGGGGTTATCTTTCCCCTGGCTACACCTTC. It yields the protein CASSPGGYLSPGYTF.

The V gene is TRBV2, the J gene TRBJ2-1; TRBD1 matches at 10 bases. Per the germline V gene, CDR1 is SNHLY and CDR2 is FYNNEI. V trimming: 2 bases; J trimming: 4 bases; junction bases outside the gene matches: 2. This CDR3 has 15 residues. The CDR3 sequence: CASSERQGAYNEQFF. CDR3 bases: TGTGCCAGCAGTGAACGACAGGGGGCTTACAATGAGCAGTTCTTC.

The rearrangement uses TRBV21-1 and TRBJ2-2; the table calls TRBD2, which could not be checked here. TRBV21-1 is annotated as a pseudogene. The CDR3 runs 21 residues. The CDR3 region has the DNA TGTGCCAGCAGCAAACGGGAGGACACCCCTCGACGGGAGAGCTACACCGGGGAGCTGTTTTTT. Amino acid sequence: CASSKREDTPRRESYTGELFF.

The table lists this clone with a few counts. The rearrangement joins TRBV6-5 to TRBJ1-1, with D possibly matching TRBD1 (5 bases). CDR3 length: 14 residues. With 0 bases removed from V and 8 bases from J, the gap between germline ends came to 13 bases. Germline V CDR1 and CDR2: MNHEY, SVGAGI. CDR3 protein: CASSYSLGGYEAFF. The CDR3 DNA is TGTGCCAGCAGTTACTCGTTGGGGGGGTACGAAGCTTTCTTT.

The chain joins TRBV7-6 to TRBJ2-1; 9 positions agree with TRBD1. The trim removed 5 bases at V and 4 bases at J, leaving 6 bases unmatched. The CDR3 spans 15 residues. Germline CDR1 reads SGHVS; CDR2 reads FNYEAQ. CDR3 residues: CASSQSGTGYNEQFF. Here the CDR3 DNA reads TGTGCCAGCAGCCAATCCGGGACAGGGTACAATGAGCAGTTCTTC.

V gene TRBV11-3 combines with J gene TRBJ2-1; either TRBD1 or TRBD2 may supply D (6 bases each). The ends were cut back, 1 base at V and 9 bases at J, with 10 bases in the middle. The CDR3 sequence is 13 residues long. Germline CDR1 and CDR2: SGHNT and YENEEA. CDR3 protein: CASSLAGAGEQFF. CDR3 coding DNA: TGTGCCAGCAGCTTAGCGGGGGCGGGTGAGCAGTTCTTC. The variable domain in full, with the rest retrieved from reference TRBV11-3 and TRBJ2-1, is EAGVVQSPRYKIIEKKQPVAFWCNPISGHNTLYWYLQNLGQGPELLIRYENEEAVDDSQLPKDRFSAERLKGVDSTLKIQPAELGDSAVYLCASSLAGAGEQFFGPGTRLTVL.

J is TRBJ1-3 and V is TRBV2; possible D gene TRBD1, 5 bases. CDR3 length: 13 amino acids. Trimming shortened V by 8 bases and J by 5 bases, and 13 bases separated the two germline ends. Germline assignment: CDR1 SNHLY and CDR2 FYNNEI. CDR3 residues: CASLRGARNTIYF. The CDR3, as DNA: TGTGCCAGCCTTCGAGGGGCGCGAAACACCATATATTTT.

This sequence joins TRBV3-1 (or the pseudogene TRBV3-2) and TRBJ1-1; TRBD1 agrees at 9 bases. Trimming at V came to 3 bases and at J to 6 bases, leaving 5 bases not matched to a gene. CDR3 length: 14 residues. CDR1 LGHDT and CDR2 YNNKEL come from the germline V gene (reference sequence). The CDR3 is CASSQGQGGAEAFF. CDR3 in DNA: TGTGCCAGCAGCCAGGGACAGGGAGGTGCTGAAGCTTTCTTT.

The chain uses TRBV5-6 and TRBJ1-2; unclear D gene. This CDR3 is 13 amino acids long. Trimming removed 5 bases from V and 4 bases from J, with 12 bases in between. CDR1 and CDR2 (germline): SGHDT, YYEEEE. DNA of the CDR3: TGTGCCAGCAGTGTATCGAGTAGCTATGGCTACACCTTC. Translating gives CASSVSSSYGYTF.

The chain couples TRBV2 to TRBJ1-4; D not certain. This CDR3 contains 12 residues. Per germline, CDR1 SNHLY and CDR2 FYNNEI. V shed 4 bases and J shed 6 bases, with 6 bases lying between them. The CDR3 spells CASSVDHEKLFF. DNA of the CDR3: TGTGCCAGCAGTGTGGATCATGAAAAACTGTTTTTT. Filled out from reference TRBV2 and TRBJ1-4, the complete variable domain reads EPEVTQTPSHQVTQMGQEVILRCVPISNHLYFYWYRQILGQKVEFLVSFYNNEISEKSEIFDDQFSVERPDGSNFTLKIRSTKLEDSAMYFCASSVDHEKLFFGSGTQLSVL.

CDR3 nucleotide sequence: TGTGCCAGCAGTGAACTAGCGGGAGCAGATACGCAGTATTTT. As protein: CASSELAGADTQYF. The chain uses TRBV6-4 and TRBJ2-3; TRBD2 matches at 11 bases. Unmatched junction bases numbered 0, after V lost 3 bases and J lost 4 bases. Germline assignment: CDR1 MRHNA and CDR2 SNTAGT. The CDR3 is 14 amino acids.

This clone was seen a few times. The rearrangement links TRBV9 to TRBJ2-2, with D hard to call. This CDR3 is 16 amino acids long. The V end was cut by 0 bases, the J end by 1 base, with 10 bases between. The germline gives CDR1 SGDLS, CDR2 YYNGEE. CDR3 DNA sequence: TGTGCCAGCAGCGTAGGTCTATCAGAGAACACCGGGGAGCTGTTTTTT. Protein: CASSVGLSENTGELFF.

The CDR3 nucleotides read TGTGCCATCAGTTTGGGAGGGTCCTACAATGAGCAGTTCTTC. It is translated as CAISLGGSYNEQFF. This sequence joins TRBV10-3 and TRBJ2-1; 7 nucleotides match TRBD2. CDR1 and CDR2 from the germline V gene are ENHRY and SYGVKD. V was pared by 5 bases and J by 1 base, with 2 bases of the junction left unmatched. The CDR3 extends over 14 amino acids.